Listed below are T cell receptor beta chains from one sample, sequenced in a study of blood T cell repertoires in COVID-19. Clones were read by immunoSEQ multiplex PCR, and TCRdb kept only the in-frame ones, dropping some. The data hold 300,000 to 400,000 clones, with roughly 88% observed a single time. Sequencing input: PBMCs or T cells enriched from blood (not recorded which). These receptors were taken from a young woman with acute COVID-19. CDR3s include the opening cysteine and the closing phenylalanine or tryptophan. Fields, in order: J gene, clone size, V gene, D gene, CDR3 protein, CDR3 DNA. A D gene is named only where the DNA matches it firmly. Size is stated for part of the rows, as once, few or many counts, or as a class when the clone is expanded.

TRBJ1-1	-	TRBV18	TRBD1	CASSLTGVRDTEAFF	TGTGCCAGCTCCTTGACAGGGGTAAGGGACACTGAAGCTTTCTTT
TRBJ1-4	-	TRBV12-5	-	CASGLASSAADLGNEKLFF	TGTGCTAGTGGTTTGGCTTCTTCCGCCGCGGATCTTGGTAATGAAAAACTGTTTTTT
TRBJ2-3	-	TRBV9	TRBD2	CASSVAERGTDTQYF	TGTGCCAGCAGCGTAGCTGAGCGGGGTACAGATACGCAGTATTTT
TRBJ2-3	-	TRBV4-3	TRBD2	CASSQDVAGGPDTQYF	TGCGCCAGCAGCCAAGATGTAGCGGGGGGGCCCGATACGCAGTATTTT
TRBJ2-7	-	TRBV2	TRBD1	CARGGTGTYEQYF	TGTGCCAGGGGCGGGACAGGGACTTACGAGCAGTACTTC
TRBJ2-1	-	TRBV11-1	-	CASSRGGSHSYNEQFF	TGTGCCAGCAGCCGTGGGGGGTCCCACTCCTACAATGAGCAGTTCTTC
TRBJ1-1	-	TRBV3-1/TRBV3-2	TRBD1	CASSTGTVNTEAFF	TGTGCCAGCAGCACCGGGACAGTAAACACTGAAGCTTTCTTT
TRBJ1-3	-	TRBV19	-	CASLPGDSTGNTIYF	TGTGCCAGTCTCCCAGGGGATTCTACCGGAAACACCATATATTTT
TRBJ1-1	-	TRBV9	-	CASSTGQNTEAFF	TGTGCCAGCAGCACCGGACAGAACACTGAAGCTTTCTTT
TRBJ1-2	-	TRBV9	-	CASSVEGRGNYGYTF	TGTGCCAGCAGCGTAGAGGGCAGGGGTAACTATGGCTACACCTTC
TRBJ2-5	few	TRBV5-1	-	CASSALVSGVQETQYF	TGCGCCAGCAGCGCCTTGGTTTCGGGGGTTCAAGAGACCCAGTACTTC
TRBJ2-7	-	TRBV29-1	TRBD1	CSATRPQGAEPYEQYF	TGCAGCGCCACGAGACCCCAGGGGGCTGAACCCTACGAGCAGTACTTC
TRBJ2-3	few	TRBV7-2	TRBD2	CASSSWTSGTDTQYF	TGTGCCAGCAGCTCTTGGACTAGCGGCACAGATACGCAGTATTTT
TRBJ1-2	-	TRBV28	TRBD1	CASSPTGGQVHGYTF	TGTGCCAGCAGTCCCACAGGGGGGCAGGTTCATGGCTACACCTTC
TRBJ2-1	-	TRBV24-1	-	CATSDLSGQFF	TGTGCCACCAGTGATTTAAGTGGCCAGTTCTTC
TRBJ2-2	-	TRBV6-2/TRBV6-3	TRBD2	CASSSSGGARTGELFF	TGTGCCAGCAGTTCTAGCGGGGGGGCCCGAACCGGGGAGCTGTTTTTT
TRBJ2-1	-	TRBV21-1	-	CASSKGGGHEQFF	TGTGCCAGCAGCAAAGGGGGAGGTCATGAGCAGTTCTTC
TRBJ2-7	-	TRBV27	-	CASSSIYEQYF	TGTGCCAGCAGTTCCATCTACGAGCAGTACTTC
TRBJ2-5	-	TRBV7-3	-	CASSAAGALTAQYF	TGTGCCAGCAGCGCGGCGGGGGCGCTCACGGCCCAGTACTTC
TRBJ1-5	-	TRBV10-2	TRBD1	CASSKDRGNQPQHF	TGCGCCAGCAGTAAGGACAGGGGAAATCAGCCCCAGCATTTT
TRBJ2-7	-	TRBV11-3	TRBD2	CASSFSGGNYEQYF	TGTGCCAGCAGCTTTAGCGGGGGGAACTACGAGCAGTACTTC
TRBJ2-3	-	TRBV5-1	TRBD2	CASSVGLAGGPSTDTQYF	TGCGCCAGCAGCGTCGGACTAGCGGGGGGCCCTAGCACAGATACGCAGTATTTT
TRBJ2-7	-	TRBV5-6	TRBD2	CASSPGRGHEQYF	TGTGCCAGCAGCCCGGGGAGGGGCCACGAGCAGTACTTC
TRBJ1-6	-	TRBV9	-	CASSREYNSPLHF	TGTGCCAGCAGCCGAGAATATAATTCACCCCTCCACTTT
TRBJ2-7	-	TRBV2	-	CATQGETAYEQYF	TGTGCCACCCAAGGTGAGACAGCCTACGAGCAGTACTTC